The 21 T cell receptor beta chains reported below all come from one sample, sequenced in a study of T-cell memory formation after mild COVID-19. TCRdb re-analysed the 5' RACE reads in MiXCR, keeping a single row per CDR3 protein. This table has 300,000 to 400,000 distinct CDR3 sequences, around 21% appearing once. The source material was PBMCs or a T cell subset sorted from them (not recorded which). All receptors derive from an adult woman who had mild COVID-19 (a few samples of this study predate the infection). Cell type and time point are not known.

This sequence joins TRBV5-1 and TRBJ1-1; 8 bases are a match to TRBD1. V trimming: 2 bases; J trimming: 3 bases; junction bases outside the gene matches: 6. CDR1 is SGHRS, CDR2 YFSETQ, per germline. CDR3 length: 15 amino acids. In DNA, the CDR3 is TGCGCCAGCAGCTTCCGGACAGGGTGGGACACTGAAGCTTTCTTT. Translation gives CASSFRTGWDTEAFF.

The chain couples TRBV10-3 to TRBJ1-1; 9 nucleotides align to TRBD1. Germline CDR1 reads ENHRY; CDR2 reads SYGVKD. Unmatched junction bases numbered 7, after V lost 5 bases and J lost 0 bases. The CDR3 covers 16 residues. CDR3 in DNA: TGTGCCATCAGTAGTCGGGACAGGGAGCTGAACACTGAAGCTTTCTTT. Translated, it gives CAISSRDRELNTEAFF.

This chain links TRBV29-1 with TRBJ1-2; TRBD1 might be the D (5 bases). The CDR3 spans 13 residues. Deletions cut 4 bases from V and 2 bases from J, with 11 bases between. Germline assignment: CDR1 SQVTM and CDR2 ANQGSEA. The CDR3 loop is CSVGGVLNYGYTF. In DNA form, the CDR3 reads TGCAGCGTTGGAGGGGTGTTAAACTATGGCTACACCTTC.

This clonotype occurred once. The J gene is TRBJ2-3, the V gene TRBV9; D perhaps matches TRBD2 (5 bases). CDR1 and CDR2 from the germline V gene are SGDLS and YYNGEE. V dropped 0 bases and J dropped 1 base, with 12 bases sitting between them. CDR3 length equals 16 residues. The CDR3 here is CASSVAHSGGTDTQYF. CDR3 DNA sequence: TGTGCCAGCAGCGTAGCTCACAGCGGTGGCACAGATACGCAGTATTTT.

This clonotype was observed many times. The genes are TRBV7-9 and TRBJ2-5, with no clear D. V lost 3 bases to trimming and J lost 5 bases, with 13 bases between them. Germline loops: CDR1 SEHNR, CDR2 FQNEAQ (reference sequence). The length of the CDR3 is 14 residues. CDR3 nucleotide sequence: TGTGCCAGCAGCTTCGGACCGGGTGGGGAGACCCAGTACTTC. This translates into CASSFGPGGETQYF.

This clonotype was observed a handful of times. The chain recombines TRBV2 with TRBJ2-3, with 10 bases matching TRBD2. Germline V CDR1 and CDR2: SNHLY, FYNNEI. J gave up 2 bases and V 2 bases, and 4 bases lay outside the gene matches. The CDR3 contains 16 residues. The CDR3 loop reads CASSELAGEFTDTQYF. Here the CDR3 DNA reads TGTGCCAGCAGTGAACTAGCGGGGGAGTTCACAGATACGCAGTATTTT.

The chain links TRBV30 to TRBJ1-2; no reliable D call. Trimming took 4 bases from V and 6 from J, leaving 15 bases between them. This CDR3 has 13 amino acids. The germline gives CDR1 GTSNPN, CDR2 SVGIG (reference sequence). This CDR3 is CAWTEVIRHGYTF. The CDR3 bases are TGTGCCTGGACCGAAGTTATACGACATGGCTACACCTTC.

The CDR3 bases are TGCAGTGCTAGTCCGAAATCAGTCCCTTTCGAGCAGTACTTC. Amino acids: CSASPKSVPFEQYF. The V call is TRBV20-1, the J call TRBJ2-7, with D unresolved. CDR1 and CDR2 (germline): DFQATT, SNEGSKA (reference sequence). CDR3 length: 14 residues. Trimming stripped 3 bases from V and 6 bases from J, with 18 bases between.

The rearrangement uses TRBV11-2 and TRBJ2-3; maybe TRBD1 (6 bases). Germline V gives CDR1 SGHAT, CDR2 FQNNGV. The CDR3 spans 15 residues. V was pared by 5 bases and J by 3 bases, with 15 bases between. This chain's CDR3 is CASSQGHLTTDTQYF. The CDR3 DNA reads as TGTGCCAGCAGCCAGGGACACTTAACGACAGATACGCAGTATTTT.

In this sample, this clonotype turned up a few times. This chain links TRBV25-1 with TRBJ2-2; 12 bases line up with TRBD2. The CDR3 sequence is 16 residues long. Germline V gene lookup returns CDR1 MGHDK and CDR2 SYGVNS. The V gene end was trimmed by 2 bases and the J gene end by 5 bases; junction bases not matched to a gene: 3. CDR3 sequence reads: CASSELAGGRTGELFF. The DNA of the CDR3 is TGTGCCAGCAGTGAACTAGCGGGGGGGAGGACCGGGGAGCTGTTTTTT.

This clonotype was observed a few times. The chain recombines TRBV12-3 or TRBV12-4 with TRBJ2-5, with 7 bases lining up with TRBD1. Trimming cost V 4 bases and J 1 base; bases outside gene matches: 3. The CDR3 loop spans 14 amino acids. Here the CDR3 DNA reads TGTGCCAGCAGTTCCACAGGGGCCCAAGAGACCCAGTACTTC. This translates into CASSSTGAQETQYF.

This clonotype was found a few times. The chain links TRBV12-3 or TRBV12-4 to TRBJ1-1, with TRBD1 matching over 7 bases. Trimming removed 4 bases from V and 5 bases from J; junction bases left unmatched: 7. The CDR3 length is 14 residues. CDR3 DNA sequence: TGTGCCAGCAGTTCTATCCACAGGGGAACTGAAGCTTTCTTT. It is translated as CASSSIHRGTEAFF.

V gene TRBV13 combines with J gene TRBJ2-7; 8 nucleotides line up with TRBD2. The germline CDR1 and CDR2 sequences are PRHDT and FYEKMQ (reference sequence). V lost 6 bases to trimming and J lost 4 bases; unmatched junction nucleotides: 8. The CDR3 totals 14 residues. The CDR3 protein is CASRESGSRYEQYF. CDR3 nucleotide sequence: TGTGCCAGCAGAGAGAGCGGGAGTAGGTACGAGCAGTACTTC.

This clonotype was detected a few times. The V and J genes are TRBV5-1 and TRBJ1-3, with a weak D call TRBD1 (5 bases). The V end lost 3 bases, the J end lost 0 bases, and 16 bases lay between the germline ends. Germline values: CDR1 SGHRS, CDR2 YFSETQ. The CDR3 runs to 17 residues. This CDR3 reads CASSSGSAGYSGNTIYF. In nucleotides, the CDR3 is TGCGCCAGCAGCTCAGGGAGCGCGGGGTACTCTGGAAACACCATATATTTT.

The V gene is TRBV12-3 or TRBV12-4, the J gene TRBJ2-5; a possible D gene is TRBD2 (6 bases). The length of the CDR3 is 14 residues. Trimming cost V 5 bases and J 2 bases, with 12 bases left between them. Written as DNA, the CDR3 is TGTGCCAGCAGTAAAGCGGGCTTTCAAGAGACCCAGTACTTC. This sequence encodes CASSKAGFQETQYF.

This clonotype was observed a handful of times. V usage is TRBV29-1 and J usage is TRBJ1-2; 8 bases agree with TRBD1. The CDR3 spans 14 residues. After removal of 3 bases from V and 4 bases from J, the junction contained 7 bases not matched to a gene. Germline assignment: CDR1 SQVTM and CDR2 ANQGSEA. The CDR3 here is CSVDSRTGPYGYTF. The CDR3 bases are TGCAGCGTTGACAGCCGGACAGGGCCCTATGGCTACACCTTC. The full variable domain, completed using reference TRBV29-1 and TRBJ1-2, is SAVISQKPSRDICQRGTSLTIQCQVDSQVTMMFWYRQQPGQSLTLIATANQGSEATYESGFVIDKFPISRPNLTFSTLTVSNMSPEDSSIYLCSVDSRTGPYGYTFGSGTRLTVV.

The rearrangement links TRBV7-9 to TRBJ1-2; D is unresolved. This CDR3 has 15 amino acids. Per the germline V gene, CDR1 is SEHNR and CDR2 is FQNEAQ (reference sequence). V dropped 5 bases and J dropped 12 bases, with 25 bases sitting between them. The CDR3 loop reads CASSEIMGRAMANTF. In DNA, the CDR3 is TGTGCCAGCAGCGAAATAATGGGGAGAGCTATGGCTAACACCTTC.

The gene calls are TRBV29-1 and TRBJ2-2; D ambiguous. V lost 2 bases and J 3 bases, leaving 4 bases between the germline ends. CDR1 and CDR2 from the germline V gene are SQVTM and ANQGSEA. CDR3 size: 12 residues. The CDR3 here is CSVERDTGELFF. DNA of the CDR3: TGCAGCGTTGAAAGGGACACCGGGGAGCTGTTTTTT.

The rearrangement links TRBV29-1 to TRBJ2-2; 7 bases line up with TRBD2. Germline assignment: CDR1 SQVTM and CDR2 ANQGSEA. The CDR3 sequence is 19 residues long. Germline trimming cut 5 bases from V and 0 bases from J; bases unmatched to any gene: 18. CDR3 sequence: CSVYSWEGATFANTGELFF. The CDR3 nucleotides are TGCAGCGTTTACAGTTGGGAGGGTGCAACCTTCGCGAACACCGGGGAGCTGTTTTTT.

This clonotype appeared a few times. The J gene is TRBJ1-3, the V gene TRBV4-1, with TRBD1 matching 10 bases. Unmatched junction bases numbered 5, after V lost 2 bases and J lost 4 bases. CDR1 MGHRA and CDR2 YSYEKL come from the germline V gene. The CDR3 runs to 16 residues. This chain's CDR3 is CASSQIGTGDGNTIYF. The CDR3 DNA sequence: TGCGCCAGCAGCCAAATCGGGACAGGGGACGGAAACACCATATATTTT.

The rearrangement links TRBV20-1 to TRBJ2-1, with 7 positions matching TRBD2. This CDR3 comprises 14 residues. Germline V gene lookup returns CDR1 DFQATT and CDR2 SNEGSKA (reference sequence). Trimming took 5 bases from V and 3 from J; bases not matched to a gene: 7. CDR3 sequence reads: CSAQGLPRYNEQFF. The CDR3 DNA sequence: TGCAGTGCTCAGGGACTACCGCGCTACAATGAGCAGTTCTTC.